These 29 T cell receptor beta chains were all obtained from the same sample, sequenced in a study of blood T cells in healthy people across ages. Combining a sample-barcoded 5' primer with a J-beta primer mix, a second PCR ran for roughly 7 to 12 cycles. TCRdb reprocessed the 5' RACE reads with MiXCR, giving one entry per CDR3 protein. The repertoire holds approximately 810,000 distinct CDR3 sequences, with 29% as singletons. The specimen was blood. The origin of the receptors is an elderly woman in good health.

This clonotype has at least ten counts. This sequence joins TRBV20-1 and TRBJ2-3; 9 bases fit TRBD1. CDR1 and CDR2 from the germline V gene are DFQATT and SNEGSKA (reference sequence). The length of the CDR3 is 15 residues. The junction had 5 bases not matched to a gene; V was cut back by 1 base and J by 3 bases. The DNA of the CDR3 is TGCAGTGCTAGAGTTGGGACAGGGAGAACAGATACGCAGTATTTT. Protein product: CSARVGTGRTDTQYF.

In the case of this clonotype: It may be a read error: a sequence one base away is much more abundant. This chain joins TRBV7-9 and TRBJ1-4, with a possible D match to TRBD1 (5 bases). The germline CDR1 and CDR2 sequences are SEHNR and FQNEAQ (reference sequence). The CDR3 covers 13 residues. Trimming pared 7 bases from V and 8 bases from J, leaving 14 bases between. CDR3 nucleotides: TGTGCCAGCAACTGGCAGGGAGGCGAAAAACTGTTTTTT. Amino acids: CASNWQGGEKLFF.

V gene TRBV7-2 combines with J gene TRBJ1-2; D not certain. Germline assignment: CDR1 SGHTA and CDR2 FQGNSA. With 4 bases removed from V and 8 bases from J, the gap between germline ends came to 14 bases. The CDR3 loop spans 13 amino acids. The CDR3 loop reads CASSSRTAGGYTF. The CDR3 DNA is TGTGCCAGCAGCTCCCGGACGGCGGGGGGCTACACCTTC.

This clonotype showed up many times. The J gene is TRBJ1-2, the V gene TRBV6-4; 8 bases line up with TRBD1. The junction had 40 bases not matched to a gene; V was cut back by 7 bases and J by 6 bases. CDR1 and CDR2 from the germline V gene are MRHNA and SNTAGT. The CDR3 is 24 amino acids. CDR3 protein: CASIAGGEEWLHLAIGGARNGYTF. In DNA, the CDR3 is TGTGCCAGCATCGCAGGGGGCGAGGAATGGCTACACCTGGCGATTGGAGGGGCGAGGAATGGCTACACCTTC.

This clonotype was counted ten times or more. The chain joins TRBV3-1 to TRBJ2-5; a possible D gene is TRBD2 (5 bases). Germline CDR1 and CDR2: LGHDT and YNNKEL (reference sequence). This CDR3 contains 15 residues. V lost 0 bases and J lost 3, with 11 bases in between. The CDR3 here is CASSQDPSTEETQYF. CDR3 nucleotides: TGTGCCAGCAGCCAAGATCCTAGCACCGAAGAGACCCAGTACTTC.

This clonotype was counted a few times. V gene TRBV12-3 or TRBV12-4 combines with J gene TRBJ1-5; D is unresolved. The CDR3 consists of 10 residues. V gave up 5 bases and J gave up 12 bases, with 8 bases separating them. CDR3 nucleotides: TGTGCCAGCAGTGGCCGGGACCAGCATTTT. Protein: CASSGRDQHF.

The V and J genes are TRBV7-6 and TRBJ2-5, with 8 nucleotides matching TRBD1. The trim removed 3 bases at V and 4 bases at J, leaving 7 bases unmatched. The germline CDR1 and CDR2 sequences are SGHVS and FNYEAQ. The CDR3 contains 15 residues. The CDR3 region has the DNA TGTGCCAGCAGCTTGCGGACAGGGCATCTAGAGACCCAGTACTTC. This sequence encodes CASSLRTGHLETQYF.

This clonotype was seen repeatedly, ten times or more. The rearrangement uses TRBV9 and TRBJ2-5; D gene uncertain. The V end lost 0 bases, the J end lost 3 bases, and 6 bases lay between the germline ends. CDR1 is SGDLS, CDR2 YYNGEE, per germline. The CDR3 is 13 amino acids. In DNA form, the CDR3 reads TGTGCCAGCAGCGTAGATCTAGAAGAGACCCAGTACTTC. As protein: CASSVDLEETQYF.

The V call is TRBV30, the J call TRBJ2-7; 9 nucleotides line up with TRBD2. CDR1 is GTSNPN, CDR2 SVGIG, per germline (reference sequence). This CDR3 contains 14 residues. V trimming: 2 bases; J trimming: 5 bases; junction bases outside the gene matches: 7. CDR3 nucleotide sequence: TGTGCCTGGAGTAAGGGCGGGGGGGTCGACGAGCAGTACTTC. The encoded protein is CAWSKGGGVDEQYF.

The J gene is TRBJ1-2, the V gene TRBV7-2; tentatively, D is TRBD1 (5 bases). The ends were cut back, 5 bases at V and 0 bases at J, with 10 bases in the middle. Looked up from germline, CDR1 is SGHTA and CDR2 is FQGNSA. This CDR3 has 14 amino acids. CDR3 loop: CASSGRVANYGYTF. CDR3 nucleotide sequence: TGTGCCAGCAGCGGCAGGGTAGCTAACTATGGCTACACCTTC.

At least ten counts were recorded for this clonotype. The CDR3 sequence: CASSRGTKAYEQYF. The CDR3 nucleotides are TGTGCCAGCAGCCGAGGGACAAAGGCCTACGAGCAGTACTTC. V and J are TRBV6-2 or TRBV6-3 and TRBJ2-7, with D possibly matching TRBD1 (6 bases). V was cut by 6 bases and J by 2 bases, with 14 bases left in between. The CDR3 covers 14 residues. Germline CDR1 reads MNHEY; CDR2 reads SVGEGT.

This clonotype was observed a few times. The chain carries TRBV6-2 or TRBV6-3 and TRBJ1-5, with D perhaps matching TRBD1 (6 bases). V was cut by 2 bases and J by 2 bases, with 19 bases left in between. The CDR3 extends over 18 amino acids. Germline CDR1 reads MNHEY; CDR2 reads SVGEGT. This chain's CDR3 is CASSYPTLDSRGNQPQHF. CDR3 sequence (DNA): TGTGCCAGCAGTTACCCTACCTTGGACAGTCGGGGCAATCAGCCCCAGCATTTT.

J is TRBJ2-3 and V is TRBV7-3; no reliable D call. The CDR3 contains 14 residues. V was pared by 1 base and J by 2 bases, with 7 bases between. Germline V gives CDR1 SGHTA, CDR2 FQGTGA. The CDR3 DNA reads as TGTGCCAGCAGCTTAAGTGAGATCACAGATACGCAGTATTTT. Translating gives CASSLSEITDTQYF.

In regard to this clonotype: The junction departs from germline at one end; a sequencing error may be responsible. This chain connects TRBV9 to TRBJ2-3, with TRBD2 identical over 7 bases. The length of the CDR3 is 15 residues. Per germline, CDR1 SGDLS and CDR2 YYNGEE. CDR3 DNA: TGTGCCAGCAGCGTAGGAGGGAGGGGTACAGTTACGCAGTATTTT. Translating gives CASSVGGRGTVTQYF.

About this clonotype itself: With a much larger clone just one base away, this may be a read error. The chain links TRBV20-1 to TRBJ1-2; 8 bases align to TRBD1. Germline lookup yields CDR1 DFQATT and CDR2 SNEGSKA (reference sequence). Trimming cost V 6 bases and J 4 bases; bases outside gene matches: 10. The CDR3 spans 14 residues. In nucleotides, the CDR3 is TGCAGTGCCGGTCGAATCGACAGGGGCTATGGCTACACCTTC. Protein sequence: CSAGRIDRGYGYTF.

This clonotype was found a few times. V and J are TRBV20-1 and TRBJ1-5; D perhaps matches TRBD1 (5 bases). The CDR3 is 14 amino acids. V lost 4 bases and J 0 bases, leaving 10 bases between the germline ends. The germline gives CDR1 DFQATT, CDR2 SNEGSKA (reference sequence). In nucleotides, the CDR3 is TGCAGTGCTAAGGACACTTATAGCAATCAGCCCCAGCATTTT. Its protein is CSAKDTYSNQPQHF.

This chain connects TRBV27 to TRBJ1-5; 7 bases fit TRBD1. Unmatched junction bases numbered 14, after V lost 4 bases and J lost 14 bases. Germline lookup yields CDR1 MNHEY and CDR2 SMNVEV (reference sequence). The CDR3 loop spans 14 amino acids. CDR3 in amino acids: CASSSSGTVFPKHF. CDR3 nucleotide sequence: TGTGCCAGCAGTTCGTCGGGGACAGTTTTTCCCAAGCATTTT.

Many counts were recorded for this clonotype. This rearrangement joins TRBV7-2 to TRBJ2-5; D is possibly TRBD2 (7 bases). Germline loops: CDR1 SGHTA, CDR2 FQGNSA. This CDR3 region has 15 residues. Trimming took off 2 bases at V and 1 base at J, with 11 bases between the two ends. Written as DNA, the CDR3 is TGTGCCAGCAGCTTATTGGGGGGGCCCCAAGAGACCCAGTACTTC. The encoded protein is CASSLLGGPQETQYF.

There are a few counts of this clonotype. The chain recombines TRBV7-8 with TRBJ1-6, with TRBD1 as a possible D gene (5 bases). Germline CDR1 reads SGHVS; CDR2 reads FQNEAQ. V lost 5 bases to trimming and J lost 5 bases, with 16 bases between them. The CDR3 is 16 residues long. For the CDR3, the DNA is TGTGCCAGCAGCAGGGGCCGGGGCGCGGATAATTCACCCCTCCACTTT. This codes for CASSRGRGADNSPLHF.

This clonotype was counted at least ten times. V and J are TRBV12-3 or TRBV12-4 and TRBJ2-3; 9 bases match TRBD2. This CDR3 contains 13 residues. The V and J ends lost 1 base and 11 bases, in that order; junction bases with no gene match: 4. In nucleotides, the CDR3 is TGTGCCAGCAGTTTAGGTAGCGGGGGAAAGCAGTATTTT. Its protein product is CASSLGSGGKQYF.

This rearrangement joins TRBV2 to TRBJ2-3, with D maybe TRBD2 (7 bases). Trimming cost V 8 bases and J 2 bases, with 17 bases left between them. This CDR3 contains 15 residues. Per germline, CDR1 SNHLY and CDR2 FYNNEI. In nucleotides, the CDR3 is TGTGCCAGCCCTGAGGGGGGGCGAGACACAGATACGCAGTATTTT. Translation: CASPEGGRDTDTQYF.

This clonotype was recorded a few times. The chain is built from TRBV6-5 and TRBJ1-2; weak D call: TRBD1 (5 bases). Germline V lookup: CDR1 MNHEY, CDR2 SVGAGI. CDR3 length: 13 amino acids. Trimming removed 4 bases at V and 8 bases at J, with 14 bases between. CDR3 in DNA: TGTGCCAGCAGTTGCGGTCTGGCAGGGGGCTACACCTTC. Its protein product is CASSCGLAGGYTF.

This clonotype was seen a few times. The chain's CDR3 is CASSQGGARRTDTQYF. In DNA, the CDR3 is TGTGCCAGCAGCCAAGGGGGCGCCAGGCGCACAGATACGCAGTATTTT. This chain joins TRBV3-1 and TRBJ2-3, with D tentatively TRBD1 (5 bases). V lost 1 base and J 1 base, leaving 12 bases between the germline ends. The CDR3 sequence is 16 residues long. Germline values: CDR1 LGHDT, CDR2 YNNKEL (reference sequence).

V and J are TRBV7-2 and TRBJ2-7, with TRBD1 identical over 9 bases. Germline-derived CDR1 and CDR2 are SGHTA and FQGNSA. This CDR3 spans 15 amino acids. V lost 5 bases, J lost 3 bases, and 8 bases stayed unmatched. The CDR3 coding sequence is TGTGCCAGCAGCACAACCGGGACAGGGAACTACGAGCAGTACTTC. This codes for CASSTTGTGNYEQYF.

The chain has TRBV2 and TRBJ2-5; no clear D gene. The germline gives CDR1 SNHLY, CDR2 FYNNEI. This CDR3 is 13 amino acids long. Trimming shortened V by 6 bases and J by 5 bases, and 13 bases separated the two germline ends. Written as DNA, the CDR3 is TGTGCCAGCAGACTGGGGATTCGGGAGACCCAGTACTTC. It translates to CASRLGIRETQYF.

This clonotype was seen repeatedly, ten times or more. This chain connects TRBV5-5 to TRBJ2-5; D might be TRBD1 (5 bases). The CDR3 runs 13 residues. Germline CDR1 and CDR2: SGHKS and YYEKEE (reference sequence). Deletions cut 4 bases from V and 1 base from J, with 8 bases between. CDR3 sequence: CASSGAFQETQYF. The CDR3 nucleotides are TGTGCCAGCAGCGGGGCGTTCCAAGAGACCCAGTACTTC. Variable domain in full (rest from reference TRBV5-5 and TRBJ2-5): DAGVTQSPTHLIKTRGQQVTLRCSPISGHKSVSWYQQVLGQGPQFIFQYYEKEERGRGNFPDRFSARQFPNYSSELNVNALLLGDSALYLCASSGAFQETQYFGPGTRLLVL.

This clonotype was counted at least ten times. The chain combines TRBV15 with TRBJ2-1; no clear D. V lost 3 bases and J lost 9, with 12 bases in between. Germline assignment: CDR1 LNHNV and CDR2 YYDKDF (reference sequence). This CDR3 contains 13 residues. CDR3 sequence (DNA): TGTGCCACCAGCAGCCCCCGAGGCGGTGAGCAGTTCTTC. It codes for CATSSPRGGEQFF. The whole variable domain, remainder taken from reference TRBV15 and TRBJ2-1, is DAMVIQNPRYQVTQFGKPVTLSCSQTLNHNVMYWYQQKSSQAPKLLFHYYDKDFNNEADTPDNFQSRRPNTSFCFLDIRSPGLGDTAMYLCATSSPRGGEQFFGPGTRLTVL.

V usage is TRBV5-1 and J usage is TRBJ2-3; no clear D. V was shortened by 6 bases and J by 2 bases, with 13 bases between the two germline ends. CDR3 size: 14 residues. CDR1 is SGHRS and CDR2 is YFSETQ in the germline V gene. The DNA of the CDR3 is TGCGCCAGCACCCTAAGCGAACCCACAGATACGCAGTATTTT. It codes for CASTLSEPTDTQYF.

The chain is built from TRBV27 and TRBJ2-1, with 9 bases lining up with TRBD2. Looked up from germline, CDR1 is MNHEY and CDR2 is SMNVEV (reference sequence). CDR3 length: 17 amino acids. V lost 2 bases and J lost 8; bases outside the gene matches: 13. The CDR3 region has the DNA TGTGCCAGCAGTTTACAAGGTGGGGTAGCGGGAGTGGATGAGCAGTTCTTC. This gives the protein CASSLQGGVAGVDEQFF.